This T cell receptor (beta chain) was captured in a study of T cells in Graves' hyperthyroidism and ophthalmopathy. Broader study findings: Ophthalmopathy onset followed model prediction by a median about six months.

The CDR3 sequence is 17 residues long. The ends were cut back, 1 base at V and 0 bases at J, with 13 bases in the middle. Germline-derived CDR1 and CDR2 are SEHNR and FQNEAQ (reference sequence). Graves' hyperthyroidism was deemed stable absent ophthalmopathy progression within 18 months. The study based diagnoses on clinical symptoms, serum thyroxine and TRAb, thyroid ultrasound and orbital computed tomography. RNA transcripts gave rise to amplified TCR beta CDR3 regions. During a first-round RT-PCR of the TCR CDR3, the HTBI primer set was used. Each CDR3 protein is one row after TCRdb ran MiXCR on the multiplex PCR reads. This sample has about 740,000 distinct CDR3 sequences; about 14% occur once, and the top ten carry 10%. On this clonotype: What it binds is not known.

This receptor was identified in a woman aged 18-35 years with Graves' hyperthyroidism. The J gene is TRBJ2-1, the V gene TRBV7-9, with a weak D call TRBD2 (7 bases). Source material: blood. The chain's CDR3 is CASSLGGGPSSYNEQFF. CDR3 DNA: TGTGCCAGCAGCTTAGGCGGGGGCCCGAGCTCCTACAATGAGCAGTTCTTC. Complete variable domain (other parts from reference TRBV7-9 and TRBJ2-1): DTGVSQNPRHKITKRGQNVTFRCDPISEHNRLYWYRQTLGQGPEFLTYFQNEAQLEKSRLLSDRFSAERPKGSFSTLEIQRTEQGDSAMYLCASSLGGGPSSYNEQFFGPGTRLTVL.